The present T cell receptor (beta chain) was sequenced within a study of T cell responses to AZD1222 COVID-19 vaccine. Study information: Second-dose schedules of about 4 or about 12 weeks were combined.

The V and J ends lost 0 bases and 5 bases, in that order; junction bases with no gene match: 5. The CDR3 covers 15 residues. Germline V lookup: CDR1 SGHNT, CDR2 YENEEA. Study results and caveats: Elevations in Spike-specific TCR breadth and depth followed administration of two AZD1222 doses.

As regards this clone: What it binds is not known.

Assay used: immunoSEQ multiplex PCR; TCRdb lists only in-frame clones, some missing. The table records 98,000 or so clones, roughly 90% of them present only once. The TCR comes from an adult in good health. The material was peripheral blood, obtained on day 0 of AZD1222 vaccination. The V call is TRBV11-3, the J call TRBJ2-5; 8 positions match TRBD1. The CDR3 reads CASSLDPGGDETQYF. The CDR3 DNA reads TGTGCCAGCAGCTTAGATCCAGGGGGCGATGAGACCCAGTACTTC.